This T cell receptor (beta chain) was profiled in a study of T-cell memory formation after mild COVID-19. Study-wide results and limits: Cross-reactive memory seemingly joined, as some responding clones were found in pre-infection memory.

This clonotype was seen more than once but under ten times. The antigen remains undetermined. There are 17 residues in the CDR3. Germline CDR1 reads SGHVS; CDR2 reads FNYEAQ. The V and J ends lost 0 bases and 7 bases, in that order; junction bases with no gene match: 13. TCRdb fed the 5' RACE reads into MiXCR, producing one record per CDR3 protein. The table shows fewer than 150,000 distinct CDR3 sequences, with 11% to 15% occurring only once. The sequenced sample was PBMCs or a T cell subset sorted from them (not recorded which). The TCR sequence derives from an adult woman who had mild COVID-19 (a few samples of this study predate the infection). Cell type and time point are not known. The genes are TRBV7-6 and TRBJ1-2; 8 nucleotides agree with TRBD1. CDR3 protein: CASSLAPLPDRDAGYTF. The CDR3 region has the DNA TGTGCCAGCAGCTTAGCGCCCCTCCCGGACAGGGACGCTGGCTACACCTTC.